This TCR beta chain derives from a study of brain T cells in children with intractable seizures. Overall study results and limits: Pre-surgery blood may have been undersampled, hiding some clones.

The method was immunoSEQ multiplex PCR; TCRdb's version includes in-frame clones alone and lacks a portion of them. The table lists hundreds of thousands of clones, about 94% of them singletons. There are 14 residues in the CDR3. V was clipped by 4 bases and J by 8 bases, with 12 bases between them. Germline V CDR1 and CDR2: SNHLY, FYNNEI. Time point in this sample: blood from clinic visit 5 months post-surgery; TSC patient then seizure free. Sequencing was limited to surgery cases with top T cell transcript signatures in brain tissue. Patients received at least one anti-epileptic drug before surgery. This clone occurred a few times. Its target is not known.

The TCR originated in a boy younger than two with tuberous sclerosis and intractable seizures. The chain joins TRBV2 to TRBJ1-6; possibly TRBD1 for D (6 bases). This sample comprised peripheral blood, obtained approximately 5 months after surgery. The CDR3 bases are TGTGCCAGCAGTGCGGGGGGCGGGTATTCACCCCTCCACTTT. The encoded protein is CASSAGGGYSPLHF.